The clone carrying this TCR beta chain was counted many times. Antigen specificity is unknown. Trimming cost V 6 bases and J 5 bases, with 5 bases left between them. Germline-derived CDR1 and CDR2 are SQVTM and ANQGSEA. The CDR3 totals 10 residues. A second PCR of 7 to 11 cycles used a sample-barcoded 5' primer and a J-beta primer mix. TCRdb reanalysed the 5' RACE reads using MiXCR and keeps one entry per CDR3 protein. Of roughly 640,000 distinct CDR3 sequences in the sample, approximately 30% were seen once. These data come from a study of blood T cells in healthy people across ages. Study observations and caveats: Naive T cell percentage strongly correlated with TCR beta diversity.

The sequenced material came from blood. This clonotype was obtained from a woman aged 80 or older in good health. V and J are TRBV29-1 and TRBJ2-1; D unresolved. The CDR3 nucleotides read TGCAGCGTCAGCAACAATGAGCAGTTCTTC. Amino acid sequence: CSVSNNEQFF.